Listed here are 21 T cell receptor beta chains from one sample, sequenced in a study of blood T cell repertoires in COVID-19. Only in-frame clones appear in the TCRdb table, and some are missing; sequencing was by immunoSEQ multiplex PCR. This sample has 140,000 or so clones, with approximately 87% found just once. Sequencing was carried out using peripheral blood. The receptors here all came from a woman aged 45-59 years with active or convalescent COVID-19.

The chain links TRBV7-9 to TRBJ2-5; no reliable D call. V gave up 1 base and J gave up 4 bases, with 7 bases separating them. The CDR3 has 13 amino acids. The germline V gene encodes CDR1 SEHNR and CDR2 FQNEAQ (reference sequence). As DNA, the CDR3 is TGTGCCAGCAGCTTAGACCTGGCAGAGACCCAGTACTTC. Its translation: CASSLDLAETQYF. Using reference TRBV7-9 and TRBJ2-5 for the parts outside the CDR3, the full variable domain is DTGVSQNPRHKITKRGQNVTFRCDPISEHNRLYWYRQTLGQGPEFLTYFQNEAQLEKSRLLSDRFSAERPKGSFSTLEIQRTEQGDSAMYLCASSLDLAETQYFGPGTRLLVL.

The count of this clone is one. The chain links TRBV28 to TRBJ1-5; D call uncertain. CDR1 is MDHEN and CDR2 is SYDVKM in the germline V gene. Trimming shortened V by 10 bases and J by 4 bases, and 14 bases separated the two germline ends. The CDR3 sequence is 13 residues long. In DNA form, the CDR3 reads TGTGCCATCCGGAGAGAGTGGAATCAGCCCCAGCATTTT. Protein: CAIRREWNQPQHF.

This clone was detected only once. V gene TRBV18 combines with J gene TRBJ1-1; 7 nucleotides agree with TRBD1. V lost 6 bases, J lost 2 bases, and 9 bases stayed unmatched. Germline V lookup: CDR1 KGHSH, CDR2 LQKENI. This CDR3 spans 15 amino acids. The CDR3 DNA is TGTGCCAGCTCTGAGACAGGGAGCCGAAACACTGAAGCTTTCTTT. Protein sequence: CASSETGSRNTEAFF. Variable domain in full (rest from reference TRBV18 and TRBJ1-1): NAGVMQNPRHLVRRRGQEARLRCSPMKGHSHVYWYRQLPEEGLKFMVYLQKENIIDESGMPKERFSAEFPKEGPSILRIQQVVRGDSAAYFCASSETGSRNTEAFFGQGTRLTVV.

CDR3: CASSLGPRAEQETQYF. Here the CDR3 DNA reads TGTGCCAGCAGCTTAGGCCCCAGGGCCGAGCAAGAGACCCAGTACTTC. This chain joins TRBV13 and TRBJ2-5, with D possibly TRBD1 on 5 matching bases. Trimming took off 0 bases at V and 2 bases at J, with 13 bases between the two ends. CDR1 and CDR2 (germline): PRHDT, FYEKMQ (reference sequence). The CDR3 covers 16 residues. Together with reference TRBV13 and TRBJ2-5, the CDR3 gives the full variable domain: AAGVIQSPRHLIKEKRETATLKCYPIPRHDTVYWYQQGPGQDPQFLISFYEKMQSDKGSIPDRFSAQQFSDYHSELNMSSLELGDSALYFCASSLGPRAEQETQYFGPGTRLLVL.

This clone appeared once. The chain carries TRBV18 and TRBJ1-2, with unresolved D. CDR1 is KGHSH, CDR2 LQKENI, per germline. This CDR3 spans 15 amino acids. With 5 bases removed from V and 6 bases from J, the gap between germline ends came to 19 bases. CDR3 region: CASSGVRAQRHGYTF. CDR3 nucleotides: TGTGCCAGCTCAGGGGTGAGGGCGCAGAGACATGGCTACACCTTC. The entire variable domain, with the rest obtained from reference TRBV18 and TRBJ1-2, is as follows: NAGVMQNPRHLVRRRGQEARLRCSPMKGHSHVYWYRQLPEEGLKFMVYLQKENIIDESGMPKERFSAEFPKEGPSILRIQQVVRGDSAAYFCASSGVRAQRHGYTFGSGTRLTVV.

The rearrangement joins TRBV28 to TRBJ1-6; D gene uncertain. V shed 8 bases and J shed 10 bases, with 12 bases lying between them. Germline V gene data show CDR1 as MDHEN and CDR2 as SYDVKM. The CDR3 loop spans 12 amino acids. The CDR3 coding sequence is TGTGCCAGCCGGGTCGGAGGGTCACCCCTCCACTTT. It codes for CASRVGGSPLHF.

DNA of the CDR3: TGTGCCAGCAGCTTCCCAACAGGGGTAAACACCGGGGAGCTGTTTTTT. This translates into CASSFPTGVNTGELFF. The chain links TRBV5-5 to TRBJ2-2; 7 nucleotides align to TRBD1. Germline CDR1 reads SGHKS; CDR2 reads YYEKEE (reference sequence). V gave up 2 bases and J gave up 2 bases; unmatched junction bases: 6. CDR3 length equals 16 residues.

The chain is built from TRBV28 and TRBJ1-5; the match to TRBD1 covers 7 bases. Germline lookup yields CDR1 MDHEN and CDR2 SYDVKM. This CDR3 contains 15 residues. V lost 6 bases and J lost 1; bases outside the gene matches: 6. CDR3 in amino acids: CASRKQQGSNQPQHF. The CDR3 nucleotides read TGTGCCAGCAGAAAACAACAGGGGAGCAATCAGCCCCAGCATTTT. The full variable domain, completed using reference TRBV28 and TRBJ1-5, is DVKVTQSSRYLVKRTGEKVFLECVQDMDHENMFWYRQDPGLGLRLIYFSYDVKMKEKGDIPEGYSVSREKKERFSLILESASTNQTSMYLCASRKQQGSNQPQHFGDGTRLSIL.

The chain has TRBV11-2 and TRBJ2-1, with 9 bases that match TRBD1. V shed 2 bases, J shed 0 bases, and the junction held 5 bases outside the gene matches. There are 17 residues in the CDR3. Germline V gene lookup returns CDR1 SGHAT and CDR2 FQNNGV. CDR3: CASSLTGGLYSYNEQFF. The CDR3 DNA reads TGTGCCAGCAGCTTAACAGGGGGCCTCTACTCCTACAATGAGCAGTTCTTC. Variable domain in full (rest from reference TRBV11-2 and TRBJ2-1): EAGVAQSPRYKIIEKRQSVAFWCNPISGHATLYWYQQILGQGPKLLIQFQNNGVVDDSQLPKDRFSAERLKGVDSTLKIQPAKLEDSAVYLCASSLTGGLYSYNEQFFGPGTRLTVL.

J is TRBJ2-7 and V is TRBV7-3; D is perhaps TRBD1 (6 bases). V was trimmed by 5 bases and J by 3 bases, leaving 11 bases between them. The CDR3 totals 13 residues. Germline loops: CDR1 SGHTA, CDR2 FQGTGA. DNA for the CDR3: TGTGCCAGCAGCATGGACAGAAACTACGAGCAGTACTTC. It translates to CASSMDRNYEQYF.

The chain employs TRBV6-5 and TRBJ1-2, with 9 bases matching TRBD1. The length of the CDR3 is 16 residues. Germline values: CDR1 MNHEY, CDR2 SVGAGI. Trimming cost V 4 bases and J 8 bases; bases outside gene matches: 14. The CDR3 sequence: CASSSGTGIITRGYTF. The CDR3 DNA sequence: TGTGCCAGCAGTTCCGGGACAGGGATAATCACGCGGGGCTACACCTTC.

The J gene is TRBJ1-2, the V gene TRBV7-9, with 11 bases aligning to TRBD1. Trimming removed 4 bases from V and 4 bases from J; junction bases left unmatched: 11. The CDR3 contains 17 residues. Germline-derived CDR1 and CDR2 are SEHNR and FQNEAQ (reference sequence). The CDR3 sequence is CASSSFPGTGGAYGYTF. The DNA of the CDR3 is TGTGCCAGCAGCTCCTTTCCCGGGACAGGGGGTGCCTATGGCTACACCTTC. Supplemented by reference TRBV7-9 and TRBJ1-2, the full variable domain reads DTGVSQNPRHKITKRGQNVTFRCDPISEHNRLYWYRQTLGQGPEFLTYFQNEAQLEKSRLLSDRFSAERPKGSFSTLEIQRTEQGDSAMYLCASSSFPGTGGAYGYTFGSGTRLTVV.

The genes are TRBV6-2 or TRBV6-3 and TRBJ2-7; 7 nucleotides line up with TRBD1. V gave up 7 bases and J gave up 3 bases; unmatched junction bases: 9. Looked up from germline, CDR1 is MNHEY and CDR2 is SVGEGT. The CDR3 loop spans 14 amino acids. The CDR3 bases are TGTGCCAGCATCCCCCGGGACAGTTACTACGAGCAGTACTTC. It yields the protein CASIPRDSYYEQYF.

The chain is built from TRBV6-2 or TRBV6-3 and TRBJ2-7; tentative D call: TRBD1 (5 bases). CDR1 MNHEY and CDR2 SVGEGT come from the germline V gene. CDR3 length equals 15 residues. Trimming left V 2 bases short and J 0 bases short, with 11 bases between. The CDR3 DNA reads TGTGCCAGCAGTTACCGACAGACCACCTCCTACGAGCAGTACTTC. Its protein product is CASSYRQTTSYEQYF.

The chain uses TRBV27 and TRBJ1-1; tentative D call: TRBD1 (5 bases). The CDR3 has 15 amino acids. Germline CDR1 and CDR2: MNHEY and SMNVEV (reference sequence). V was cut by 5 bases and J by 1 base, with 14 bases left in between. CDR3 nucleotides: TGTGCCAGCAGTCTCAGGGTGATGGGGAACACTGAAGCTTTCTTT. It codes for CASSLRVMGNTEAFF.

The V gene is TRBV15, the J gene TRBJ2-5, with D uncertain. The length of the CDR3 is 13 residues. Trimming took off 0 bases at V and 5 bases at J, with 7 bases between the two ends. Germline values: CDR1 LNHNV, CDR2 YYDKDF (reference sequence). CDR3 protein: CATSRDLEETQYF. In DNA form, the CDR3 reads TGTGCCACCAGCAGAGATCTGGAGGAGACCCAGTACTTC.

The chain joins TRBV5-6 to TRBJ2-3; tentative D call: TRBD2 (7 bases). Trimming shortened V by 0 bases and J by 2 bases, and 10 bases separated the two germline ends. Germline V gene data show CDR1 as SGHDT and CDR2 as YYEEEE. The CDR3 runs to 15 residues. CDR3 sequence: CASSLAGGLTDTQYF. CDR3 in DNA: TGTGCCAGCAGCTTGGCGGGGGGCCTCACAGATACGCAGTATTTT.

V and J are TRBV5-1 and TRBJ2-6; D may be TRBD1 (5 bases). The CDR3 contains 15 residues. From germline, CDR1 is SGHRS and CDR2 YFSETQ. The V and J ends lost 4 bases and 4 bases respectively, with 12 bases between them. CDR3 sequence (DNA): TGCGCCAGCAGCCTAACAGGTACCGGGGCCAACGTCCTGACTTTC. This translates into CASSLTGTGANVLTF.

This CDR3 reads CASSPQGHNEKLFF. The CDR3, as DNA: TGTGCCAGCTCACCGCAGGGGCATAATGAAAAACTGTTTTTT. The chain joins TRBV18 to TRBJ1-4, with D maybe TRBD1 (6 bases). Germline CDR1 reads KGHSH; CDR2 reads LQKENI. This CDR3 region has 14 residues. V was cut by 3 bases and J by 4 bases, with 9 bases left in between.

The chain links TRBV6-5 to TRBJ2-1; D perhaps matches TRBD1 (6 bases). V gave up 8 bases and J gave up 3 bases, with 11 bases separating them. Germline CDR1 and CDR2: MNHEY and SVGAGI. This CDR3 is built from 13 residues. DNA of the CDR3: TGTGCCAGCGGACAGCCGAACTACAATGAGCAGTTCTTC. Translated, it gives CASGQPNYNEQFF.

The chain combines TRBV19 with TRBJ2-2; 7 bases match TRBD1. Germline-derived CDR1 and CDR2 are LNHDA and SQIVND (reference sequence). This CDR3 spans 14 amino acids. V was clipped by 5 bases and J by 6 bases; unmatched bases: 6. The DNA for the CDR3 is TGTGCCAGTAGTGCCCGACAGGGCCCCGGGGAGCTGTTTTTT. This gives the protein CASSARQGPGELFF. The whole variable domain, filled in from reference TRBV19 and TRBJ2-2, reads DGGITQSPKYLFRKEGQNVTLSCEQNLNHDAMYWYRQDPGQGLRLIYYSQIVNDFQKGDIAEGYSVSREKKESFPLTVTSAQKNPTAFYLCASSARQGPGELFFGEGSRLTVL.